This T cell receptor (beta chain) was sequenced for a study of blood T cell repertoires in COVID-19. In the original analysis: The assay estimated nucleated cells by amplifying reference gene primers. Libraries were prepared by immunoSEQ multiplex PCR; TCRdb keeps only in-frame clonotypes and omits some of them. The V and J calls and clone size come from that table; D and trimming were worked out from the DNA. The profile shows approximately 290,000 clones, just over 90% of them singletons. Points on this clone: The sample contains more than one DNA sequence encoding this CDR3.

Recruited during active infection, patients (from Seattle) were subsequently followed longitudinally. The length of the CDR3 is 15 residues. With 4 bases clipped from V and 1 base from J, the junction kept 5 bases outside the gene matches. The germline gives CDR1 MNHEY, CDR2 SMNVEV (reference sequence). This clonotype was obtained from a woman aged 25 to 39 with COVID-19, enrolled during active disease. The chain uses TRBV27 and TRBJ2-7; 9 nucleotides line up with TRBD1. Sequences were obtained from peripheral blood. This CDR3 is CASSSPGTGSYEQYF. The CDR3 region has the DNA TGTGCCAGCAGTTCTCCCGGGACAGGGTCCTACGAGCAGTACTTC.